The clone carrying this T cell receptor beta chain was found once. Its target is unknown. The data were taken from a study of shared clonotypes between healthy human individuals. The wider study: A few men and a couple of women, aged 18 to 49, were donors.

The CDR3 contains 15 residues. The ends were cut back, 2 bases at V and 3 bases at J, with 13 bases in the middle. In germline, CDR1 is GTSNPN, CDR2 SVGIG (reference sequence). Findings and caveats of the study: A handful of donors showed sharing of approximately 5% of naive CD4 clonotypes.

This table comes from immunoSEQ multiplex PCR, and its TCRdb copy is limited to in-frame clones, with some not included. The table records over a million clones, around 74% of them present only once. The chain links TRBV30 to TRBJ1-4; D is unclear. Sequences were obtained from memory CD4+ T cells sorted from blood. The subset denotes: CD45RA-negative fraction. This clonotype was obtained from a man aged 18-30 years in good health. CDR3 region: CAWSSALLANEKLFF. The DNA of the CDR3 is TGTGCCTGGAGTTCTGCTTTACTAGCTAATGAAAAACTGTTTTTT.